This T cell receptor (beta chain) was found in a study of graft-versus-host responses after intestinal transplantation. Turning to the study itself: Tacrolimus plus steroids were given to all recipients for about 3 years, preceded by anti-thymocyte globulin induction. The study's findings and limits: Association was observed between peak circulating GvH clone levels and early post-transplant HvG declines.

Sequencing used immunoSEQ multiplex PCR; TCRdb keeps in-frame clones, though not all of them. The table has around 97,000 clones, more than 85% seen once; the top ten hold 1.2%. The V end lost 5 bases, the J end lost 0 bases, and 10 bases lay between the germline ends. CDR3 length equals 14 residues. Germline V gene lookup returns CDR1 LNHDA and CDR2 SQIVND (reference sequence). In regard to this clone: What it binds is not known.

This specimen was unstimulated CD8+ T cells sorted from spleen or lymph node cells, taken before intestinal transplant. This TCR came from a human donor who received an intestinal transplant. The V and J genes are TRBV19 and TRBJ1-1; a weak D match, TRBD1 (6 bases). This CDR3 reads CASSPQGLNTEAFF. CDR3 nucleotides: TGTGCCAGTAGTCCGCAGGGGTTGAACACTGAAGCTTTCTTT.